These T cell receptor beta chains were read from a single sample in a study of blood T cells in healthy people across ages. Each CDR3 protein is one row after TCRdb ran MiXCR on the 5' RACE reads. Of 650,000 to 1,000,000 distinct CDR3 sequences in the sample, roughly 35% were seen once. Sequencing was done on a sample of blood. Receptors originate from a man between 18 and 35 years old in good health. Each CDR3 is given with its conserved first and last residue. D genes are given only for firm matches. Clone size appears in some rows only: once, few, many, or a class for an expanded clone.

- TRBJ2-3 few TRBV21-1 TGTGCCAGCAGCAGTTTAGCGGGGGGCGACAACGATACGCAGTATTTT CASSSLAGGDNDTQYF
- TRBJ2-1 few TRBV5-1 TGCGCCAGCAGCTTGGGCGCAGCCTCCAATGAGCAGTTCTTC CASSLGAASNEQFF
TRBD2 TRBJ2-7 many TRBV7-9 TGTGCCAGCAGCTTAATCGGGACTAGCGGGGACCCCTACGAGCAGTACTTC CASSLIGTSGDPYEQYF
- TRBJ1-1 - TRBV20-1 TGCAGTGCTAGACAGACAGCAAACTCTGAAGCTTTCTTT CSARQTANSEAFF
- TRBJ1-6 few TRBV4-3 TGCGCCAGCAGCCAGGAGGGACGGATAAATTCACCCCTCCACTTT CASSQEGRINSPLHF
TRBD1 TRBJ1-5 - TRBV25-1 TGTGCCAGCAGTGAAGAAGGCAGGGGGGGGGATCAGCCCCAGCATTTT CASSEEGRGGDQPQHF
TRBD2 TRBJ2-7 - TRBV7-2 TGTGCCAGCAGCCTTAGCGGGGGGCAATACGAGCAGTACTTC CASSLSGGQYEQYF
- TRBJ2-4 few TRBV19 TGTGCCAGTAGTCCAACAGGGTTAAACATTCAGTACTTC CASSPTGLNIQYF
- TRBJ2-5 few TRBV9 TGTGCCAGCAGCGGTTCAGGGGCCAGGGAGACCCAGTACTTC CASSGSGARETQYF
- TRBJ2-1 - TRBV7-2 TGTGCCAGCAGACTGGGGGAACCTGAGCAGTTCTTC CASRLGEPEQFF
- TRBJ2-3 many TRBV20-1 TGCAGTGCGAGGACAGGAGGGGATACGCAGTATTTT CSARTGGDTQYF
TRBD1 TRBJ2-2 - TRBV6-5 TGTGCCAGCAGTTACTCCGGGACAGTGTCCGGGGAGCTGTTTTTT CASSYSGTVSGELFF
TRBD1 TRBJ2-3 - TRBV12-3/TRBV12-4 TGTGCCAGCAGTTTAAAACAGGGGAGAGCAGATGCGCAGTATTTT CASSLKQGRADAQYF
- TRBJ1-1 - TRBV6-5 TGTGCCAGCAGTGAAAAACGGGGTTGGGGTGAAGCTTTCTTT CASSEKRGWGEAFF
- TRBJ2-7 - TRBV28 TGTGCCAGCAGTCCTACCGGGACTGGATACAATGAGCAGTACTTC CASSPTGTGYNEQYF
- TRBJ2-7 few TRBV29-1 TGCAGCGTTGAAGAACGGTCTGGGTCCAATGAGCAGTACTTC CSVEERSGSNEQYF
- TRBJ2-3 - TRBV20-1 TGCAGTGCTAGGAGGACCACAGATACGCAGTATTTT CSARRTTDTQYF
- TRBJ1-5 few TRBV20-1 TGCAGTGGGCAACAGGCAAATCAGCCCCAGCATTTT CSGQQANQPQHF
- TRBJ1-6 - TRBV14 TGTGCCAGCAGCCAAGGGAGTTTCTATAAGTCACCCCTCCACTTT CASSQGSFYKSPLHF
- TRBJ1-6 few TRBV2 TGTGCCAGCAGTGAACAGAACTATAATTCACCCCTCCACTTT CASSEQNYNSPLHF
TRBD2 TRBJ2-1 many TRBV12-3/TRBV12-4 TGTGCCAGCAGTTTAGGTAGCGGGGGGGGCCACAATGAGCAGTTCTTC CASSLGSGGGHNEQFF
- TRBJ1-6 - TRBV2 TGTGCCAGCAGTGAAAAGGCGAGGGGAAATTCACCCCTCCACTTT CASSEKARGNSPLHF
- TRBJ2-1 few TRBV7-9 TGTGCCAGCAGCTTCACCGGGACGGATAGCTCCTACAATGAGCAGTTCTTC CASSFTGTDSSYNEQFF
TRBD1 TRBJ2-7 - TRBV20-1 TGCAGTGCGCAGACAGGGGCAGGCGAGGTGGGTTCCTACGAGCAGTACTTC CSAQTGAGEVGSYEQYF
TRBD1 TRBJ2-5 - TRBV19 TGTGCCAGTAGCCCTCCGTGGACAGGAGATGAGCAGTACTTC CASSPPWTGDEQYF
- TRBJ2-1 - TRBV6-2/TRBV6-3 TGTGCCAGCAGTTACGCCAAAAGAGCGCCTGGGGGACGACTTCGAGATGAGCAGTTCTTC CASSYAKRAPGGRLRDEQFF
- TRBJ1-2 - TRBV6-5 TGTGCCAGCAGTAAACAGGCAAGCTATGGCTACACCTTC CASSKQASYGYTF
- TRBJ2-6 few TRBV10-3 TGTGCCATCAGTCCGCTTCTGGGGGCCAACGTCCTGACTTTC CAISPLLGANVLTF
- TRBJ1-5 - TRBV20-1 TGCAGTGCTAGGGGAGGGGAGACAAATCAGCCCCAGCATTTT CSARGGETNQPQHF
- TRBJ1-1 - TRBV20-1 TGCAGTGCTAGCAGTGGGCAGAACACTGAAGCTTTCTTT CSASSGQNTEAFF
- TRBJ2-7 - TRBV7-9 TGTGCCAGCTCATTGGGACTCACCAGGGACGAGCAGTACTTC CASSLGLTRDEQYF
TRBD2 TRBJ2-1 - TRBV12-3/TRBV12-4 TGTGCCAGCAGTGTCGGGGGGGCCCCCTACAATGAGCAGTTCTTC CASSVGGAPYNEQFF
- TRBJ2-7 few TRBV7-9 TGTGCCAGCAGCTTAGGTACGCAGGGAGTCCACGAGCAGTACTTC CASSLGTQGVHEQYF
- TRBJ1-1 - TRBV4-1 TGCGCCAGCGGCCACAGAGCTGAGGGACAACTGAACACTGAAGCTTTCTTT CASGHRAEGQLNTEAFF
- TRBJ2-2 - TRBV6-5 TGTGCCAGCGCGAAATCACGACTCGGGGAGCTGTTTTTT CASAKSRLGELFF
- TRBJ2-1 - TRBV29-1 TGCAGCGTTGAAGGTCCGACTGAGGCTAGCCGCTCCTACAATGAGCAGTTCTTC CSVEGPTEASRSYNEQFF
- TRBJ1-2 - TRBV10-3 TGTGCCATCAGTAAACAAAGGGATAACTATGGCTACACCTTC CAISKQRDNYGYTF
TRBD1 TRBJ1-2 - TRBV14 TGTGCCAGCAGCCAAGTCGCGGACAGGGCTTTTGGCTACACCTTC CASSQVADRAFGYTF
- TRBJ2-1 few TRBV12-3/TRBV12-4 TGTGCCAGCAGTTTGTGGCAGGGGCCCCCAAACAATGAGCAGTTCTTC CASSLWQGPPNNEQFF
TRBD1 TRBJ1-2 - TRBV7-9 TGTGCCAGCAGCACTTACTTTTCCCCCGTCAGGGGGCTCTCTGGCTACACCTTC CASSTYFSPVRGLSGYTF
TRBD2 TRBJ2-7 - TRBV4-2 TGTGCCAGCAGCCAAGATTACGGGGGGGCAAGCTATGAGCAGTACTTC CASSQDYGGASYEQYF
- TRBJ2-5 - TRBV2 TGTGCCAGCATACACTCACGAGAGACCCAGTACTTC CASIHSRETQYF
- TRBJ1-1 - TRBV12-3/TRBV12-4 TGTGCCAGCAGTTTAGACGGGGTTGCGAACACTGAAGCTTTCTTT CASSLDGVANTEAFF
- TRBJ1-1 - TRBV4-3 TGCGCCAGCAGCCCAGTCGGGGGCCCTGAAGCTTTCTTT CASSPVGGPEAFF
TRBD1 TRBJ2-5 few TRBV20-1 TGCAGTGCTAGTTGGCCAGGGGGCAATGCGGAGACCCAGTACTTC CSASWPGGNAETQYF
- TRBJ2-3 many TRBV5-4 TGTGCCAGCAGCTTGGCGGCTTCCAATACGCAGTATTTT CASSLAASNTQYF
- TRBJ2-1 few TRBV5-1 TGCGCCAGCAGCTTGTGGCAGGGGAAGGCCAATGAGCAGTTCTTC CASSLWQGKANEQFF
- TRBJ2-2 few TRBV4-1 TGCGCCAGCAGCCACCGACAAGTCGGGGAGCTGTTTTTT CASSHRQVGELFF
- TRBJ1-1 - TRBV2 TGTGCCAGCAGTCCCGGGATTTACACTGAAGCTTTCTTT CASSPGIYTEAFF